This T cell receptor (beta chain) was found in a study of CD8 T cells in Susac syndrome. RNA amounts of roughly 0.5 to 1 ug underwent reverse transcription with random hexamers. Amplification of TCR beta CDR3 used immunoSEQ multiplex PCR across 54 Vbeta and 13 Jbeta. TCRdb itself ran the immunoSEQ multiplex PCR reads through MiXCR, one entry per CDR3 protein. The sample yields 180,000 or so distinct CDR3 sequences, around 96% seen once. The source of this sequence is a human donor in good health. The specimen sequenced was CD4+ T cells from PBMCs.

The CDR3 region is CASSSQPGQAYNEQFF. In DNA, the CDR3 is TGCGCCAGCAGCTCCCAGCCGGGACAGGCCTACAATGAGCAGTTCTTC. The chain joins TRBV5-1 to TRBJ2-1; 8 bases are a match to TRBD1. The ends lost 3 bases at V and 2 bases at J; junction bases unmatched: 7. Germline assignment: CDR1 SGHRS and CDR2 YFSETQ. The CDR3 consists of 16 residues.